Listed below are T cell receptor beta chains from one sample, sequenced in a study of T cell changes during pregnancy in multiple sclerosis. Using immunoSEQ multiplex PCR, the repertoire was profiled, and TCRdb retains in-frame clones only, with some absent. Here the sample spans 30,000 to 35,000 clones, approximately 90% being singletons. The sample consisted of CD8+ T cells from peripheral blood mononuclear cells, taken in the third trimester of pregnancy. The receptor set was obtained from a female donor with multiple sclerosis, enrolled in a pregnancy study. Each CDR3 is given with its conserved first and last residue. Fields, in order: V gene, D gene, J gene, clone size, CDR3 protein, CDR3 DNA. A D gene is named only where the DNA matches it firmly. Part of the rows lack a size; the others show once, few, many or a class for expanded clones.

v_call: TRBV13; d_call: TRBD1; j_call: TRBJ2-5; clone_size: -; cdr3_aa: CASSFPGQGSDQYF; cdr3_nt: TGTGCCAGCAGCTTCCCCGGACAGGGGTCGGATCAGTACTTC
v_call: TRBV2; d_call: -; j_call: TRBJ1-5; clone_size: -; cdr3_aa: CASSAGASNQPQHF; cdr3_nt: TGTGCCAGCAGTGCAGGGGCGAGCAATCAGCCCCAGCATTTT
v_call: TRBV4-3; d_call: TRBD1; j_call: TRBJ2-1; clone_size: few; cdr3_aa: CASSQEEGTGANEQFF; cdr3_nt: TGCGCCAGCAGCCAAGAAGAAGGGACAGGGGCCAATGAGCAGTTCTTC
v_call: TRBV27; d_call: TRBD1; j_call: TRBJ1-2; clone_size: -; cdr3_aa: CASRDTGGWGYTF; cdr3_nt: TGTGCCAGCAGAGACACAGGGGGCTGGGGCTACACCTTC
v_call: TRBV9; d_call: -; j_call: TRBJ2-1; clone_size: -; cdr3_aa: CASSVGGGLIQFF; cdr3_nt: TGTGCCAGCAGCGTAGGAGGGGGACTAATTCAATTCTTC
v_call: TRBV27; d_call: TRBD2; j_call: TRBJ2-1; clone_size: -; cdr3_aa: CASSLGAGVYNEQFF; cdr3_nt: TGTGCCAGCAGTTTAGGGGCGGGGGTCTACAATGAGCAGTTCTTC
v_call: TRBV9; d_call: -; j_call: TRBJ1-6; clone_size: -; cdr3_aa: CASSAYTSSYNSPLHF; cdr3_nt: TGTGCCAGCAGCGCCTACACTAGCTCCTATAATTCACCCCTCCACTTT
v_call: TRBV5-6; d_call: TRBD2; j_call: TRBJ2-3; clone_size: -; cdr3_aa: CASSFKLSGALDTQYF; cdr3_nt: TGTGCCAGCAGCTTCAAGCTCAGCGGGGCCCTAGATACGCAGTATTTT
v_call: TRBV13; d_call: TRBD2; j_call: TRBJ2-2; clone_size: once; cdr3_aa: CASSLVGTSTSGELFF; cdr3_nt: TGTGCCAGCAGCTTAGTCGGGACTAGTACGTCCGGGGAGCTGTTTTTT
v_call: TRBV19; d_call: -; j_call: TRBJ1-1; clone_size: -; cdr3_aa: CASPPPGQITGTEAFF; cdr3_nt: TGTGCCAGCCCCCCTCCGGGCCAAATCACAGGCACTGAAGCTTTCTTT